The sequence of this T cell receptor (beta chain) was determined in a study of T cell responses to AZD1222 COVID-19 vaccine. General study results and limits: Nearly half of unique spike-specific TCRs reportedly avoided B.1.351 and B.1.1.7 mutated regions. All repertoire sampling was performed exclusively after the peak T cell response.

As to this clone: As yet, its antigen is unknown.

TCRdb's copy holds only in-frame clones and misses some; the assay was immunoSEQ multiplex PCR. The data show roughly 100,000 clones, about 89% seen once. V lost 0 bases, J lost 5 bases, and 12 bases lay in between. There are 16 residues in the CDR3. Germline CDR1 is SGDLS and CDR2 is YYNGEE. The TCR sequence derives from an adult in good health. The rearrangement uses TRBV9 and TRBJ1-6; unclear D gene. The starting material was peripheral blood, obtained on day 0 of AZD1222 vaccination. CDR3: CASSVARTVDNSPLHF. CDR3 DNA: TGTGCCAGCAGCGTAGCCCGAACAGTAGATAATTCACCCCTCCACTTT.